This T cell receptor (beta chain) was sequenced for a study of beta chain features in type 1 diabetes. Whole-study context: No age, gender or cell yield differences were seen between patients and healthy donors.

Expressed TCRB transcripts got sequenced, as all isolated RNA was reverse transcribed. This table comes from immunoSEQ multiplex PCR, and its TCRdb copy is limited to in-frame clones, with some not included. The profile shows around 190,000 clones, about 12% of them singletons. The sequence came from a woman aged 18-29 years in good health. Sequencing used central memory CD4+ T cells from blood.

The CDR3 DNA is TGTGCCAGCAGCTCGCTACTAGCGGCATGGGGAGAGACCCAGTACTTC. The encoded protein is CASSSLLAAWGETQYF. The J gene is TRBJ2-5, the V gene TRBV7-8; TRBD2 agrees at 8 bases. Trimming cost V 4 bases and J 4 bases; bases outside gene matches: 11. The CDR3 is 16 residues long. Germline values: CDR1 SGHVS, CDR2 FQNEAQ.